This is a list of T cell receptor beta chains from one sample in a study of control samples from healthy donors and cancer patients. Assay: immunoSEQ multiplex PCR; the TCRdb copy retains only in-frame clones and omits some. The repertoire holds 95,000 to 150,000 clones, with roughly nine tenths as singletons. Source material: blood. All receptors derive from a woman aged 18-29 years in good health. The CDR3 runs from the conserved cysteine through the conserved F or W. Fields, in order: clone size, J gene, D gene, V gene, CDR3 DNA, CDR3 protein. The D gene is left open where the match is weak. Rows give clone size only sometimes, using once, few, many, or a class for an expanded clone.

abundance: .; j_gene: TRBJ2-3; d_gene: .; v_gene: TRBV7-3; CDR3nt: TGTGCCAGCAGCATAACGGGACTCAACACAGATACGCAGTATTTT; CDR3aa: CASSITGLNTDTQYF
abundance: few; j_gene: TRBJ1-6; d_gene: .; v_gene: TRBV12-3/TRBV12-4; CDR3nt: TGTGCCAGCAGTACCGAAAGTTCACCCCTCCACTTT; CDR3aa: CASSTESSPLHF
abundance: .; j_gene: TRBJ1-1; d_gene: TRBD1; v_gene: TRBV3-1/TRBV3-2; CDR3nt: TGTGCCAGCAGCCAAGCAGTGGGACAGCCTGAAGCTTTCTTT; CDR3aa: CASSQAVGQPEAFF
abundance: once; j_gene: TRBJ2-5; d_gene: .; v_gene: TRBV7-2; CDR3nt: TGTGCCAGCAGCTTAGATCACCAGACCCAGTACTTC; CDR3aa: CASSLDHQTQYF
abundance: .; j_gene: TRBJ1-1; d_gene: .; v_gene: TRBV4-2; CDR3nt: TGTGCCAGCAGCCAAGGGTCGGGGGTTGAAGCTTTCTTT; CDR3aa: CASSQGSGVEAFF
abundance: .; j_gene: TRBJ2-7; d_gene: TRBD1; v_gene: TRBV27; CDR3nt: TGTGCCAGCAGGCGGACAGGACGCTACGAGCAGTACTTC; CDR3aa: CASRRTGRYEQYF
abundance: .; j_gene: TRBJ2-5; d_gene: TRBD2; v_gene: TRBV29-1; CDR3nt: TGCAGCCCGCGAGAAGCGGGGGGGATCCTCCAAGAGACCCAGTACTTC; CDR3aa: CSPREAGGILQETQYF
abundance: .; j_gene: TRBJ1-3; d_gene: TRBD1; v_gene: TRBV7-2; CDR3nt: TGTGCCAGCAGCCCACAGGGGGCCTCCTTCTCTGGAAACACCATATATTTT; CDR3aa: CASSPQGASFSGNTIYF
abundance: .; j_gene: TRBJ2-7; d_gene: TRBD1; v_gene: TRBV7-8; CDR3nt: TGTGCCAGCAGCTCGCGGACAGGGAAGGACGAGCAGTACTTC; CDR3aa: CASSSRTGKDEQYF
abundance: .; j_gene: TRBJ2-2; d_gene: .; v_gene: TRBV30; CDR3nt: TGTGCCTCCGAGGGAGGTCAGGGAGTAAACACCGGGGAGCTGTTTTTT; CDR3aa: CASEGGQGVNTGELFF
abundance: .; j_gene: TRBJ2-1; d_gene: .; v_gene: TRBV9; CDR3nt: TGTGCCAGCAGCGTAGCGCCTGCCTACAATGAGCAGTTCTTC; CDR3aa: CASSVAPAYNEQFF
abundance: .; j_gene: TRBJ2-5; d_gene: .; v_gene: TRBV28; CDR3nt: TGTGCCAGCAGTTTCGATTTTTCCGTCCCCCAGGACCAAGAGACCCAGTACTTC; CDR3aa: CASSFDFSVPQDQETQYF
abundance: .; j_gene: TRBJ2-5; d_gene: TRBD2; v_gene: TRBV7-3; CDR3nt: TGTGCCAGCAGCTTACGGACTAGTGGGGGGGAGACCCAGTACTTC; CDR3aa: CASSLRTSGGETQYF
abundance: .; j_gene: TRBJ2-1; d_gene: .; v_gene: TRBV27; CDR3nt: TGTGCCAGCAGTTTAGGTGGGGGGCAGTTCTTC; CDR3aa: CASSLGGGQFF
abundance: .; j_gene: TRBJ1-4; d_gene: TRBD1; v_gene: TRBV28; CDR3nt: TGTGCCAGCAGATTGGACAGGGTTGAAAAACTGTTTTTT; CDR3aa: CASRLDRVEKLFF
abundance: .; j_gene: TRBJ2-2; d_gene: TRBD2; v_gene: TRBV30; CDR3nt: TGTGCCTGGAAACTAGCGGGGGCCGGGGAGCTGTTTTTT; CDR3aa: CAWKLAGAGELFF
abundance: .; j_gene: TRBJ2-5; d_gene: .; v_gene: TRBV18; CDR3nt: TGTGCCAGCTCACCCAACAAGGCAGAGACCCAGTACTTC; CDR3aa: CASSPNKAETQYF
abundance: once; j_gene: TRBJ2-7; d_gene: .; v_gene: TRBV7-6; CDR3nt: TGTGCCAGCAGCATAGGGGCCCCGAGCTCCTACGAGCAGTACTTC; CDR3aa: CASSIGAPSSYEQYF
abundance: .; j_gene: TRBJ2-5; d_gene: .; v_gene: TRBV12-3/TRBV12-4; CDR3nt: TGTGCCAGCAGTTTCCGGGGTAAAGAGACCCAGTACTTC; CDR3aa: CASSFRGKETQYF
abundance: .; j_gene: TRBJ2-2; d_gene: .; v_gene: TRBV5-4; CDR3nt: TGTGCCAGCAGCTTGGAAGGATTGAACACCGGGGAGCTGTTTTTT; CDR3aa: CASSLEGLNTGELFF
abundance: .; j_gene: TRBJ2-7; d_gene: .; v_gene: TRBV6-6; CDR3nt: TGTGCCAGCAGAGGGGCCGCCGAGCAGTACTTC; CDR3aa: CASRGAAEQYF
abundance: .; j_gene: TRBJ2-7; d_gene: .; v_gene: TRBV28; CDR3nt: TGTGCCAGCAGTTTCGGACAGCCCAGGGCCTACGAGCAGTACTTC; CDR3aa: CASSFGQPRAYEQYF
abundance: .; j_gene: TRBJ1-6; d_gene: .; v_gene: TRBV7-2; CDR3nt: TGTGCCAGCAGCCCAGGGAATTCACCCCTCCACTTT; CDR3aa: CASSPGNSPLHF
abundance: .; j_gene: TRBJ2-1; d_gene: .; v_gene: TRBV5-1; CDR3nt: TGCGCCAGCAGCTTCCGAGGCTCTGCCCCATCGAAGGGCTACAATGAGCAGTTCTTC; CDR3aa: CASSFRGSAPSKGYNEQFF
abundance: once; j_gene: TRBJ1-2; d_gene: .; v_gene: TRBV19; CDR3nt: TGTGCCAGTAGTATCGGAGCTAACTATGGCTACACCTTC; CDR3aa: CASSIGANYGYTF
abundance: .; j_gene: TRBJ2-7; d_gene: .; v_gene: TRBV28; CDR3nt: TGTGCCAGCTCCCCCGGGACGGTAACCTACGAGCAGTACTTC; CDR3aa: CASSPGTVTYEQYF
abundance: .; j_gene: TRBJ1-6; d_gene: .; v_gene: TRBV19; CDR3nt: TGTGCCAGTAGCGGGTATAGGAGCTCCTATAATTCACCCCTCCACTTT; CDR3aa: CASSGYRSSYNSPLHF
abundance: .; j_gene: TRBJ2-3; d_gene: TRBD1; v_gene: TRBV28; CDR3nt: TGTGCCAGCAGCAGGACAGGGGGAACAGATACGCAGTATTTT; CDR3aa: CASSRTGGTDTQYF
abundance: few; j_gene: TRBJ1-3; d_gene: .; v_gene: TRBV28; CDR3nt: TGTGCCAGCAGTTTCGCCAGGTACTCTGGAAACACCATATATTTT; CDR3aa: CASSFARYSGNTIYF
abundance: few; j_gene: TRBJ1-3; d_gene: .; v_gene: TRBV30; CDR3nt: TGTGCCTGGAGTGCCTCGTCCAGGGGAAACACCATATATTTT; CDR3aa: CAWSASSRGNTIYF
abundance: once; j_gene: TRBJ1-2; d_gene: .; v_gene: TRBV28; CDR3nt: TGTGCCAGCAGTTTTAACTATGGCTACACCTTC; CDR3aa: CASSFNYGYTF
abundance: once; j_gene: TRBJ2-2; d_gene: .; v_gene: TRBV13; CDR3nt: TGTGCCAGCAGCTTACCGCGGGGAGTAACCGGGGAGCTGTTTTTT; CDR3aa: CASSLPRGVTGELFF
abundance: .; j_gene: TRBJ2-3; d_gene: .; v_gene: TRBV7-9; CDR3nt: TGTGCCAGCAGCTTAGTCCCGGGGGAAAGGACAGATACGCAGTATTTT; CDR3aa: CASSLVPGERTDTQYF
abundance: .; j_gene: TRBJ1-4; d_gene: .; v_gene: TRBV30; CDR3nt: TGTGCCTGGGCTTCCTGGGGGGAGGGACCGATCCAAAAACTGTTTTTT; CDR3aa: CAWASWGEGPIQKLFF
abundance: .; j_gene: TRBJ2-7; d_gene: TRBD1; v_gene: TRBV10-1; CDR3nt: TGCGCCAGCAGTGAGTCCCGAATACAGGGGGGCGAGCAGTACTTC; CDR3aa: CASSESRIQGGEQYF
abundance: .; j_gene: TRBJ2-4; d_gene: .; v_gene: TRBV7-2; CDR3nt: TGTGCCAGCAGCCCCCGGGGCCCCAAAAACATTCAGTACTTC; CDR3aa: CASSPRGPKNIQYF
abundance: .; j_gene: TRBJ1-2; d_gene: TRBD1; v_gene: TRBV28; CDR3nt: TGTGCCAGCAGTTCCCCCAGACAGGGACGAACTTATGGCTACACCTTC; CDR3aa: CASSSPRQGRTYGYTF
abundance: .; j_gene: TRBJ1-2; d_gene: TRBD1; v_gene: TRBV12-3/TRBV12-4; CDR3nt: TGTGCCAGCAGTTTTGTGACAGGGGGAGGCTACACCTTC; CDR3aa: CASSFVTGGGYTF
abundance: .; j_gene: TRBJ2-5; d_gene: .; v_gene: TRBV6-5; CDR3nt: TGTGCCAGCAGTTACTCCCGACGAGAGACCCAGTACTTC; CDR3aa: CASSYSRRETQYF
abundance: .; j_gene: TRBJ2-7; d_gene: .; v_gene: TRBV5-1; CDR3nt: TGCGCCAGCAGCTTGACCCACGGACAATCGGCCTACGAGCAGTACTTC; CDR3aa: CASSLTHGQSAYEQYF
abundance: .; j_gene: TRBJ2-3; d_gene: .; v_gene: TRBV5-1; CDR3nt: TGCGCCAGCAGCTTTTCCCCAGGCACCCGAGATACGCAGTATTTT; CDR3aa: CASSFSPGTRDTQYF
abundance: .; j_gene: TRBJ2-3; d_gene: .; v_gene: TRBV6-4; CDR3nt: TGTGCCAGCAGCCCGGTGGCTAGCACAGATACGCAGTATTTT; CDR3aa: CASSPVASTDTQYF
abundance: .; j_gene: TRBJ2-1; d_gene: .; v_gene: TRBV12-3/TRBV12-4; CDR3nt: TGTGCCAGCAGTTTTAGGGAACCTAATGAGCAGTTCTTC; CDR3aa: CASSFREPNEQFF
abundance: .; j_gene: TRBJ1-1; d_gene: .; v_gene: TRBV4-3; CDR3nt: TGCGCCAGCAGCCAAGATCCCGGAAACAGGGACCGAGCTTTCTTT; CDR3aa: CASSQDPGNRDRAFF
abundance: .; j_gene: TRBJ2-1; d_gene: .; v_gene: TRBV30; CDR3nt: TGTGCCTGGAGTATCATGTCGGGGGATGAGCAGTTCTTC; CDR3aa: CAWSIMSGDEQFF
abundance: .; j_gene: TRBJ2-5; d_gene: .; v_gene: TRBV20-1; CDR3nt: TGCAGTGCTAGTGGGGAGTCGGAGACCCAGTACTTC; CDR3aa: CSASGESETQYF
abundance: .; j_gene: TRBJ2-5; d_gene: TRBD1; v_gene: TRBV30; CDR3nt: TGTGCCTGGAGTAAAGGGCAGGGGGCTCGTACCCAGTACTTC; CDR3aa: CAWSKGQGARTQYF
abundance: .; j_gene: TRBJ1-2; d_gene: TRBD1; v_gene: TRBV10-1; CDR3nt: TGCGCCAGCAGAATAAAAATCCGGGACAGGGCCGCTAACTATGGCTACACCTTC; CDR3aa: CASRIKIRDRAANYGYTF
abundance: few; j_gene: TRBJ1-6; d_gene: .; v_gene: TRBV5-1; CDR3nt: TGCGCCAGCAGCTTGGGACACAGGGATGGATCACCCCTCCACTTT; CDR3aa: CASSLGHRDGSPLHF
abundance: once; j_gene: TRBJ2-7; d_gene: .; v_gene: TRBV28; CDR3nt: TGTGCCAGCAGTTTTGGCGGGACGTTATACGAGCAGTACTTC; CDR3aa: CASSFGGTLYEQYF
abundance: .; j_gene: TRBJ1-5; d_gene: .; v_gene: TRBV18; CDR3nt: TGTGCCAGCTCCTCAGGGATGCTCTATAGCAATCAGCCCCAGCATTTT; CDR3aa: CASSSGMLYSNQPQHF
abundance: .; j_gene: TRBJ2-5; d_gene: TRBD2; v_gene: TRBV7-2; CDR3nt: TGTGCCAGCAGCAAGGGACTAGCGGGGGGCCAAGAGACCCAGTACTTC; CDR3aa: CASSKGLAGGQETQYF
abundance: .; j_gene: TRBJ2-7; d_gene: .; v_gene: TRBV19; CDR3nt: TGTGCCAGCGCAGACCTCATTACGAAGCAGTACTTC; CDR3aa: CASADLITKQYF
abundance: .; j_gene: TRBJ2-7; d_gene: .; v_gene: TRBV28; CDR3nt: TGTGCCAGCAGTTCAACTCAATACGAGCAGTACTTC; CDR3aa: CASSSTQYEQYF
abundance: .; j_gene: TRBJ2-3; d_gene: .; v_gene: TRBV27; CDR3nt: TGTGCCAGCAGTTTACTGTCAGGGGGGGGCACAGATACGCAGTATTTT; CDR3aa: CASSLLSGGGTDTQYF
abundance: .; j_gene: TRBJ2-5; d_gene: .; v_gene: TRBV28; CDR3nt: TGTGCCAGCACTATAGGTGGAGAAAATCCAGGTGGGACCCAGTACTTC; CDR3aa: CASTIGGENPGGTQYF
abundance: .; j_gene: TRBJ2-1; d_gene: TRBD1; v_gene: TRBV19; CDR3nt: TGTGCCAGTAGTATAGAGTCAGGGGGCCTTTACAATGAGCAGTTCTTC; CDR3aa: CASSIESGGLYNEQFF
abundance: .; j_gene: TRBJ2-1; d_gene: TRBD2; v_gene: TRBV6-2/TRBV6-3; CDR3nt: TGTGCCAGCAGTCAGACTAGCGGGATCTACAATGAGCAGTTCTTC; CDR3aa: CASSQTSGIYNEQFF